This T cell receptor (beta chain) was sequenced for a study of T cell responses to AZD1222 COVID-19 vaccine listed by TCRdb under 2021. Background for the entire study: A total of around 240 trial participants underwent TCR sequencing, of whom 200 to 220 had received two doses of AZD1222 and roughly 26 had received two doses of the MenACWY control vaccine. Enrollment into the trials was organized by age into subgroups of 18-55, 56-69 and 70-plus years, and those subgroups contained 148, 28 and 57 TCR-sequenced participants, respectively.

The CDR3 regions of human TCRbeta chains were analyzed by immunosequencing. The original methods were these. Repertoire TCRs were checked for matches against a reference library of SARS-CoV-2-specific TCRs that had been generated using the MIRA antigen-specificity platform. Breadth was defined as the fraction of unique TCRs that were SARS-CoV-2-associated, and depth was defined as the fraction of total T cells that were SARS-CoV-2-associated. Using the MIRA data, every spike-specific TCR was mapped to the spike region that the TCR reacted to and assigned to either a CD4 or a CD8 class. Log10-transformed breadth and depth values were compared by one-way ANOVA with Sidak's multiple comparisons tests. TCRdb mirrors the immuneACCESS table, restricted to in-frame sequences. Some clones are absent from its copies; in checked studies, under half trace to an unresolved V gene, and the reason for the others is unknown. That table is the source of V, J and clone size, and D and trimming were worked out from the DNA. The sample has 140,000 to 150,000 clones on record, 92% of them singletons. Together, the top ten hold less than 3.5% of the sample.

In the case of this clone: This clone's antigen is unknown. The record has no base qualities; no much larger clone is one base away.

The time point label on this specimen signifies: about 28 days (+/-7) after the second vaccine dose. AZD1222 recipients given second doses at about 4 weeks or at about 12 weeks were pooled, since spike-specific TCR depth and breadth were not found to differ between the two schedules. Vaccinee samples were obtained from the UK trials COV001 and COV002, which included a single-blind randomized controlled phase 2/3 trial of AZD1222 (ChAdOx1 nCoV-19) in healthy adults. For TCRbeta chain sequencing, PBMC samples were collected from trial participants at day 0 and at day 28 after the second dose. Findings and caveats that apply to the study as a whole: Conclusions about previously exposed vaccinees are limited, since just six AZD1222 recipients were seropositive for SARS-CoV-2 at baseline. Most participants were white British and females outnumbered males, and the authors suggested that clonal diversity may have been underestimated. CD4 TCRs associated with the vaccine covered the entire spike protein, and the dominant responses were in regions 160-218 and 743-854. Because no samples from the day 14 peak response were available, repertoires could be characterized only after the peak T cell response. Spike-specific TCR breadth and depth rose significantly after two AZD1222 doses compared with day 0 and with MenACWY recipients. Epitopes outside the regions mutated in the B.1.351 and B.1.1.7 variants were reportedly recognized by nearly half of the unique spike-specific TCRs. In the small 56-69-year group, the increase in depth fell short of significance, most likely because of low power.

This sample comprised peripheral blood, obtained 28 days after the second AZD1222 dose. The TCR originated in an adult who received the AZD1222 COVID-19 vaccine.

The nucleotides read TGTGCCAGCAGTTTAGGGGCTAGCGGGACTAGCACAGATACGCAGTATTTT. This encodes CASSLGASGTSTDTQYF. The chain is assembled from TRBV28 and TRBJ2-3, and TRBD2 aligns with 9 junction nucleotides. Taken from cysteine to phenylalanine, the CDR3 has 17 residues. Kept here is only the CDR3 DNA, which spans 51 bases and is read in frame from base 1. CDR1 is given as MDHEN and CDR2 as SYDVKM, both from the germline V gene. V ends up 2 bases short and J 0 bases short, with an unmatched junction base count of 6.